This entry is about one T cell receptor beta chain. The data belong to a study of technical replicates of blood from a few donors. Sequencing used immunoSEQ multiplex PCR; TCRdb keeps in-frame clones, though not all of them. The profile shows 55,000 to 80,000 clones, more than 95% of them singletons. Specimen: T cells isolated from PBMCs. This TCR was sampled from a human donor in good health.

The CDR3 DNA sequence: TGTGCCAGCTCCCCCGAGGGGGGGCTTCGGACCGGGGAGCTGTTTTTT. This translates into CASSPEGGLRTGELFF. V gene TRBV5-4 combines with J gene TRBJ2-2, with a weak D call TRBD2 (7 bases). Germline V CDR1 and CDR2: SGHNT, YYREEE (reference sequence). V lost 7 bases to trimming and J lost 5 bases, with 21 bases between them. The CDR3 runs to 16 residues.